This section outlines one TCR beta chain sequence together with its context. Its antigen is still unknown. CDR3 length equals 13 residues. Germline V gives CDR1 SGHNT, CDR2 YYREEE (reference sequence). The ends were cut back, 5 bases at V and 6 bases at J, with 14 bases in the middle. Patients with autoimmune history or systemic immunosuppression were excluded. Sequenced by immunoSEQ multiplex PCR; TCRdb stores in-frame clones only, minus some. The sample lists about 33,000 clones; around four fifths were seen once. These data are taken from a study of OX40 agonist ivuxolimab in advanced cancers. Overall study results and limits: Clonal expansion by week 6 occurred in CD4+ and CD8+ blood T cells (at 0.1 to 3.0 mg/kg). Patients with a partial response at 0.1-3.0 mg/kg had among the lowest clonal expansion.

The material was CD4+ or CD8+ T cells sorted from blood, obtained in a trial of the OX40 agonist ivuxolimab. This sequence was found in an adult with an advanced solid tumor such as melanoma, head and neck, liver or kidney cancer. The chain employs TRBV5-4 and TRBJ1-1; tentative D call: TRBD1 (6 bases). The CDR3 protein is CASSLQGIAEAFF. The CDR3 bases are TGTGCCAGCAGTTTACAGGGAATAGCTGAAGCTTTCTTT.